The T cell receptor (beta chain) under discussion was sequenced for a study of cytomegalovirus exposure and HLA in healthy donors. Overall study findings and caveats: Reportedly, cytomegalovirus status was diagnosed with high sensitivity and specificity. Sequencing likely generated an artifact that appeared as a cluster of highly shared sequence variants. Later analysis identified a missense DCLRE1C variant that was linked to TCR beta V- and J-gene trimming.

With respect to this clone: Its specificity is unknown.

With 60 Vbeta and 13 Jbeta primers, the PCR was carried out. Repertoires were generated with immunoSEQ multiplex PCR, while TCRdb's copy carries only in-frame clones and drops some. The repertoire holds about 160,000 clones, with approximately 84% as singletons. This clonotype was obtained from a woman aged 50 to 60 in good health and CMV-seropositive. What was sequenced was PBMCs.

As DNA, the CDR3 is TGTGCCAGCAGTTCCGGCCCAGCGGGGAGCACAGATACGCAGTATTTT. It specifies CASSSGPAGSTDTQYF. J is TRBJ2-3 and V is TRBV27, with 7 bases fitting TRBD2. The CDR3 contains 16 residues. CDR1 is MNHEY and CDR2 is SMNVEV in the germline V gene (reference sequence). The J segment lost 0 bases and the V segment lost 4 bases, leaving 7 bases of the junction unmatched.